This T cell receptor beta chain was sequenced during a study of technical replicates of blood from a handful of donors. Method: immunoSEQ multiplex PCR; TCRdb's copy keeps in-frame clones and lacks some. Among tens of thousands of clones, roughly 93% were seen once, and the ten largest hold about 0.26%. The sequenced sample was T cells isolated from PBMCs. This clonotype was obtained from a human donor in good health.

CDR3 coding DNA: TGTGCCTGGAGGATGGGCAGTTACAATGAGCAGTTCTTC. Translation gives CAWRMGSYNEQFF. This chain joins TRBV30 and TRBJ2-1; D is uncertain. The V gene's germline CDR1 is GTSNPN and CDR2 SVGIG (reference sequence). The V and J ends lost 3 bases and 4 bases respectively, with 10 bases between them. The CDR3 covers 13 residues. Variable domain in full (rest from reference TRBV30 and TRBJ2-1): SQTIHQWPATLVQPVGSPLSLECTVEGTSNPNLYWYRQAAGRGLQLLFYSVGIGQISSEVPQNLSASRPQDRQFILSSKKLLLSDSGFYLCAWRMGSYNEQFFGPGTRLTVL.